Following are 4 T cell receptor beta chains from one sample sequenced in a study of cytomegalovirus exposure and HLA in healthy donors. PCR used 60 Vbeta primers and 13 Jbeta primers. Data came from immunoSEQ multiplex PCR; TCRdb stores just in-frame clones and leaves some out. The sample yields fewer than 200,000 clones, over 75% seen once. Sequencing was carried out using PBMCs. Receptor source: a woman between 45 and 65 years old in good health and CMV-seronegative.

This sequence joins TRBV27 and TRBJ1-2, with TRBD1 matching 7 bases. The CDR3 is 13 residues long. Germline CDR1 is MNHEY and CDR2 is SMNVEV (reference sequence). With 5 bases clipped from V and 4 bases from J, the junction kept 4 bases outside the gene matches. CDR3 nucleotide sequence: TGTGCCAGCAGTCCTCGGGACAGCTATGGCTACACCTTC. Residues: CASSPRDSYGYTF.

The chain joins TRBV7-9 to TRBJ1-1; a possible D gene is TRBD1 (6 bases). There are 13 residues in the CDR3. CDR1 is SEHNR and CDR2 is FQNEAQ in the germline V gene (reference sequence). The ends were cut back, 4 bases at V and 6 bases at J, with 12 bases in the middle. The CDR3 nucleotides are TGTGCCAGCAGCTCCAGGGGCGCGGCTGAAGCTTTCTTT. Translated, it gives CASSSRGAAEAFF.

The CDR3 DNA reads as TGTGCCAGCAGTTTACAGGGGGTCCAAGAGACCCAGTACTTC. Protein product: CASSLQGVQETQYF. The rearrangement uses TRBV28 and TRBJ2-5, with 7 positions matching TRBD1. CDR3 length: 14 amino acids. After removal of 2 bases from V and 1 base from J, the junction contained 1 base not matched to a gene. The germline gives CDR1 MDHEN, CDR2 SYDVKM.

The V call is TRBV5-1, the J call TRBJ1-1; a weak D match, TRBD1 (5 bases). From germline, CDR1 is SGHRS and CDR2 YFSETQ. The CDR3 contains 15 residues. V was cut by 0 bases and J by 4 bases, with 13 bases left in between. For the CDR3, the DNA is TGCGCCAGCAGCTTGGTGGGGGGGAGGAGCACTGAAGCTTTCTTT. It codes for CASSLVGGRSTEAFF.